A single sample gave rise to the 29 T cell receptor beta chains below, sequenced in a study of CXCR3-negative and CXCR3-positive naive CD8 T cells. Through 5' RACE with UMI labels, the TRB cDNA libraries were prepared. After re-calling the 5' RACE reads, TCRdb lists one entry per CDR3 protein, DNA absent. The table for this sample gives about 130,000 distinct CDR3 sequences. The sequencing input was naive CXCR3- CD8+ T cells from blood. Specified subset: CD45RO-CCR7+CD27+CD95- naive CD8+ T cells lacking CXCR3 (TNR3-). The source is a human donor in good health. Some clones in this sample may be carry-over from other donors' samples.

The CDR3 sequence is CASSHPGGRIETQYF. V usage is TRBV6-2 or TRBV6-3 and J usage is TRBJ2-5; TCRdb selects TRBD2, and the lack of DNA leaves this call unchecked. Germline V gene data show CDR1 as MNHEY and CDR2 as SVGEGT. The CDR3 has 15 amino acids.

The chain combines TRBV7-9 with TRBJ1-2; the TCRdb call, TRBD1, lacks DNA for checking. The CDR3 covers 16 residues. Germline CDR1 and CDR2: SEHNR and FQNEAQ (reference sequence). The CDR3 loop is CASSLNSGALNYGYTF.

The chain joins TRBV12-5 to TRBJ2-1. CDR3 length: 16 amino acids. From germline, CDR1 is LGHNT and CDR2 FRNRAP. The CDR3 sequence is CASALSIGSSYNEQFF.

The chain is built from TRBV29-1 and TRBJ2-1; the D call of TRBD2 rests on TCRdb alone, since no DNA is present to check it. The CDR3 extends over 19 amino acids. Germline V gives CDR1 SQVTM, CDR2 ANQGSEA. The CDR3 reads CSVEDPGLAGRLSYNEQFF.

V and J are TRBV6-4 and TRBJ2-2. The CDR3 runs 14 residues. CDR1 is MRHNA, CDR2 SNTAGT, per germline. The CDR3 protein is CASRTEVGTGELFF.

The V gene is TRBV10-1, the J gene TRBJ2-1; TCRdb gives TRBD1 as the D gene, but with no DNA this cannot be confirmed. The CDR3 consists of 15 residues. Germline CDR1 reads WNHNN; CDR2 reads SYGVQD (reference sequence). The CDR3 region is CASSDEPRERNEQFF.

The chain is built from TRBV19 and TRBJ2-1; TCRdb returns TRBD2, unconfirmable since there is no DNA. The V gene's germline CDR1 is LNHDA and CDR2 SQIVND (reference sequence). The CDR3 spans 14 residues. CDR3 sequence reads: CASGTSGSNDEQFF.

The CDR3 region is CAISEPGTGTSYEQYF. The chain links TRBV10-3 to TRBJ2-7; the D call of TRBD1 rests on TCRdb alone, since no DNA is present to check it. Germline V gene sequence: CDR1 ENHRY, CDR2 SYGVKD. This CDR3 region has 16 residues.

The rearrangement joins TRBV28 to TRBJ2-7; TCRdb proposes TRBD1, but this gene call is untestable without DNA. Germline V gives CDR1 MDHEN, CDR2 SYDVKM. This CDR3 contains 13 residues. The CDR3 region is CASFRQGVYEQYF.

This sequence joins TRBV7-9 and TRBJ2-1; TCRdb designates TRBD1, a call that cannot be tested without DNA. The CDR3 is 17 residues long. Germline assignment: CDR1 SEHNR and CDR2 FQNEAQ (reference sequence). CDR3 protein: CASSADSPYSSYNEQFF.

J is TRBJ2-7 and V is TRBV27; TCRdb returns TRBD2, unconfirmable since there is no DNA. The CDR3 has 15 amino acids. Germline CDR1 MNHEY, CDR2 SMNVEV (reference sequence). This CDR3 is CASSYNSEGPYEQYF.

The V call is TRBV14, the J call TRBJ2-7; the TCRdb D gene call, TRBD2, has no DNA to confirm it. Looked up from germline, CDR1 is SGHDN and CDR2 is FVKESK. CDR3 length: 14 amino acids. CDR3 region: CASSRRLDSYEQYF.

J is TRBJ2-7 and V is TRBV27. The CDR3 covers 15 residues. In germline, CDR1 is MNHEY, CDR2 SMNVEV (reference sequence). This chain's CDR3 is CASSLRFNPAYEQYF.

J is TRBJ1-1 and V is TRBV3-1. The CDR3 sequence is 13 residues long. Germline CDR1 reads LGHDT; CDR2 reads YNNKEL (reference sequence). The CDR3 sequence: CASSQQENTEAFF.

This chain uses TRBV21-1 with TRBJ1-4; TCRdb's D gene call, TRBD1, goes unchecked for lack of DNA. TRBV21-1 is a recognized pseudogene. This CDR3 is 14 amino acids long. CDR3 sequence reads: CASSILPPKEKLFF.

This chain connects TRBV6-5 to TRBJ2-1; TCRdb's assignment of TRBD2 cannot be checked, as there is no DNA. This CDR3 is built from 16 residues. Germline V gene lookup returns CDR1 MNHEY and CDR2 SVGAGI. CDR3 protein: CASSYSREHGGTPQFF.

The chain is built from TRBV24-1 and TRBJ2-1; TCRdb's assignment of TRBD2 cannot be checked, as there is no DNA. There are 13 residues in the CDR3. Germline assignment: CDR1 KGHDR and CDR2 SFDVKD. The CDR3 spells CATSELAGFEQFF.

The chain recombines TRBV5-1 with TRBJ1-3; TCRdb picks TRBD1, but there is no DNA to check that call. Germline-derived CDR1 and CDR2 are SGHRS and YFSETQ. The CDR3 is 15 amino acids. This chain's CDR3 is CASRADRGAGNTIYF.

This chain links TRBV7-2 with TRBJ1-3; the TRBD1 assignment by TCRdb is unverifiable without DNA. The CDR3 contains 16 residues. Per the germline V gene, CDR1 is SGHTA and CDR2 is FQGNSA. The CDR3 loop reads CASSEGQGLFGNTIYF.

The chain couples TRBV28 to TRBJ2-1. There are 11 residues in the CDR3. CDR1 is MDHEN and CDR2 is SYDVKM in the germline V gene. The CDR3 here is CANSPTHEQFF.

The chain is built from TRBV7-9 and TRBJ2-1; the TRBD1 assignment by TCRdb is unverifiable without DNA. The CDR3 length is 15 residues. The germline gives CDR1 SEHNR, CDR2 FQNEAQ (reference sequence). The CDR3 is CASSLGVRSYNEQFF.

The rearrangement links TRBV29-1 to TRBJ2-7; TCRdb's assignment of TRBD2 cannot be checked, as there is no DNA. Germline assignment: CDR1 SQVTM and CDR2 ANQGSEA. CDR3 length: 17 amino acids. The chain's CDR3 is CSVEGGGVAGDSYEQYF.

The rearrangement links TRBV12-3 or TRBV12-4 to TRBJ2-5. The CDR3 length is 12 residues. The CDR3 here is CASSFGQETQYF.

The V gene is TRBV14, the J gene TRBJ2-7; TCRdb designates TRBD1, a call that cannot be tested without DNA. The germline CDR1 and CDR2 sequences are SGHDN and FVKESK. The CDR3 is made up of 13 amino acids. CDR3 protein: CASSPLISYEQYF.

V usage is TRBV4-2 and J usage is TRBJ1-1. Germline CDR1 and CDR2: LGHNA and YNFKEQ. This CDR3 is 16 amino acids long. The CDR3 loop is CASSQLRSVMNTEAFF.

The chain joins TRBV11-2 to TRBJ1-1. The CDR3 consists of 15 residues. Per the germline V gene, CDR1 is SGHAT and CDR2 is FQNNGV. The CDR3 sequence: CASSLEGALNTEAFF.

V and J are TRBV29-1 and TRBJ1-1. Per the germline V gene, CDR1 is SQVTM and CDR2 is ANQGSEA. The length of the CDR3 is 11 residues. The CDR3 sequence is CSVGDLTEAFF. Complete variable domain (other parts from reference TRBV29-1 and TRBJ1-1): SAVISQKPSRDICQRGTSLTIQCQVDSQVTMMFWYRQQPGQSLTLIATANQGSEATYESGFVIDKFPISRPNLTFSTLTVSNMSPEDSSIYLCSVGDLTEAFFGQGTRLTVV.

The chain is built from TRBV4-2 and TRBJ2-4; no DNA is available, so the TRBD1 call from TCRdb remains unchecked. The CDR3 has 14 residues. Germline V gives CDR1 LGHNA, CDR2 YNFKEQ. CDR3 sequence: CASSQDGGGRIQYF.

The rearrangement uses TRBV24-1 and TRBJ2-1; TCRdb outputs TRBD2, but without DNA this stays unchecked. Germline V gives CDR1 KGHDR, CDR2 SFDVKD. This CDR3 has 19 residues. The CDR3 sequence: CATKLSRGDLAFSYNEQFF.